This TCR beta chain comes out of a study of T cells in Graves' hyperthyroidism and ophthalmopathy. Regions amplified from RNA transcripts were the TCR beta CDR3 regions. A set of HTBI primers served as the primers for a first-round RT-PCR of the TCR CDR3. MiXCR, applied by TCRdb to the multiplex PCR reads, yields one record per CDR3 protein. The profile covers roughly 350,000 distinct CDR3 sequences, with around 14% appearing a single time and 20% to 25% taken by the ten largest. This clonotype was found a few times. The PBMCs were sourced from fresh peripheral blood (about 10 ml). Germline loops: CDR1 SGHAT, CDR2 FQNNGV. Between the trimmed V and J ends, which lost 3 bases and 2 bases, there was a span of 11 bases. The CDR3 totals 14 residues.

This receptor was identified in a woman in her twenties or thirties with Graves' hyperthyroidism. Sequencing input: blood. The chain is built from TRBV11-2 and TRBJ2-7; tentative D call: TRBD2 (5 bases). For the CDR3, the DNA is TGTGCCAGCAGCTTTGGGAGATTTACCTACGAGCAGTACTTC. It specifies CASSFGRFTYEQYF.